A single sample gave rise to the 16 T cell receptor beta chains below, sequenced in a study of blood T cell repertoires in COVID-19. Generated by immunoSEQ multiplex PCR, the TCRdb table keeps only in-frame clones and is missing some. The repertoire includes hundreds of thousands of clones, roughly 90% of them detected once, and more than 7.5% sits in the top ten. The sample taken for sequencing was peripheral blood. The origin of the receptors is a man aged 18 to 29 with active or convalescent COVID-19.

This chain links TRBV7-9 with TRBJ1-1; no clear D gene. The CDR3 length is 15 residues. Germline V gene lookup returns CDR1 SEHNR and CDR2 FQNEAQ (reference sequence). Trimming left V 8 bases short and J 0 bases short, with 16 bases between. Here the CDR3 reads CASVAGGPMNTEAFF. CDR3 sequence (DNA): TGTGCCAGCGTCGCAGGTGGGCCAATGAACACTGAAGCTTTCTTT.

V is TRBV19 and J is TRBJ1-1, with D hard to call. V lost 3 bases and J lost 3, with 20 bases in between. The CDR3 sequence is 17 residues long. Germline lookup yields CDR1 LNHDA and CDR2 SQIVND (reference sequence). CDR3 nucleotides: TGTGCCAGTAGTATTAAGGGAGGAAGAGCAGGAGACACTGAAGCTTTCTTT. It translates to CASSIKGGRAGDTEAFF.

The V and J genes are TRBV18 and TRBJ1-6, with D tentatively TRBD1 (6 bases). The CDR3 totals 14 residues. Germline assignment: CDR1 KGHSH and CDR2 LQKENI. The ends were cut back, 4 bases at V and 7 bases at J, with 11 bases in the middle. The CDR3 reads CASSRSGANSPLHF. The CDR3 region has the DNA TGTGCCAGCTCACGCTCAGGGGCGAATTCACCCCTCCACTTT.

The chain uses TRBV7-6 and TRBJ1-1, with D possibly being TRBD1 (5 bases). V was trimmed by 5 bases and J by 6 bases, leaving 16 bases between them. The CDR3 sequence is 14 residues long. Germline V lookup: CDR1 SGHVS, CDR2 FNYEAQ. Written as DNA, the CDR3 is TGTGCCAGCAGCACCTGGGGCGGGACGTCTGAAGCTTTCTTT. This codes for CASSTWGGTSEAFF. Full variable domain (rest looked up from reference TRBV7-6 and TRBJ1-1): GAGVSQSPRYKVTKRGQDVALRCDPISGHVSLYWYRQALGQGPEFLTYFNYEAQQDKSGLPNDRFSAERPEGSISTLTIQRTEQRDSAMYRCASSTWGGTSEAFFGQGTRLTVV.

This chain links TRBV9 with TRBJ2-1, with a possible D match to TRBD2 (5 bases). Germline V gives CDR1 SGDLS, CDR2 YYNGEE. The CDR3 is 16 amino acids. Deletions cut 3 bases from V and 4 bases from J, with 17 bases between. CDR3 in amino acids: CASSGERIGGYNEQFF. The DNA of the CDR3 is TGTGCCAGCAGCGGGGAGAGGATTGGCGGGTACAATGAGCAGTTCTTC.

The V call is TRBV3-1 (or the pseudogene TRBV3-2), the J call TRBJ1-6, with 8 bases fitting TRBD1. This CDR3 region has 17 residues. Trimming cost V 0 bases and J 10 bases; bases outside gene matches: 11. Germline V CDR1 and CDR2: LGHDT, YNNKEL (reference sequence). This chain's CDR3 is CASSQDRTGRVQSPLHF. DNA for the CDR3: TGTGCCAGCAGCCAAGACCGGACAGGGCGGGTCCAGTCACCCCTCCACTTT.

The V call is TRBV5-1, the J call TRBJ1-1; TRBD1 might be the D (5 bases). CDR3 size: 14 residues. The V gene's germline CDR1 is SGHRS and CDR2 YFSETQ. V was shortened by 6 bases and J by 5 bases, with 17 bases between the two germline ends. The CDR3 region has the DNA TGCGCCAGCACCCCGGGCGGGGGACGGACTGAAGCTTTCTTT. Encoded protein: CASTPGGGRTEAFF.

The rearrangement joins TRBV18 to TRBJ1-3; tentative D call: TRBD1 (5 bases). Germline V gene lookup returns CDR1 KGHSH and CDR2 LQKENI. Trimming removed 3 bases from V and 6 bases from J, with 9 bases in between. The CDR3 extends over 13 amino acids. In DNA, the CDR3 is TGTGCCAGCTCACCGGGGCCGGCAAACACCATATATTTT. Translating gives CASSPGPANTIYF.

The gene calls are TRBV12-5 and TRBJ2-1, with 8 bases matching TRBD2. The CDR3 is made up of 19 amino acids. Per the germline V gene, CDR1 is LGHNT and CDR2 is FRNRAP. J gave up 1 base and V 0 bases, and 11 bases lay outside the gene matches. Here the CDR3 reads CASGLVGLAGGRSYNEQFF. DNA for the CDR3: TGTGCTAGTGGTTTGGTAGGGCTAGCGGGCGGAAGGTCCTACAATGAGCAGTTCTTC.

This chain uses TRBV2 with TRBJ2-3, with 10 bases aligning to TRBD2. CDR1 and CDR2 from the germline V gene are SNHLY and FYNNEI. The CDR3 length is 16 residues. With 5 bases clipped from V and 3 bases from J, the junction kept 8 bases outside the gene matches. Written as DNA, the CDR3 is TGTGCCAGCAGTCCGCAACTAGCGGGGAATACAGATACGCAGTATTTT. Amino acid sequence: CASSPQLAGNTDTQYF.

This sequence joins TRBV10-3 and TRBJ2-2, with no clear D. The CDR3 has 15 amino acids. Trimming removed 1 base at V and 4 bases at J, with 10 bases between. CDR1 is ENHRY and CDR2 is SYGVKD in the germline V gene. The chain's CDR3 is CAISEFEVGTGELFF. CDR3 bases: TGTGCCATCAGTGAGTTTGAGGTGGGCACCGGGGAGCTGTTTTTT.

The chain recombines TRBV14 with TRBJ1-1; D is unresolved. V lost 4 bases, J lost 0 bases, and 9 bases lay in between. Germline assignment: CDR1 SGHDN and CDR2 FVKESK. The CDR3 runs 14 residues. The CDR3 DNA reads as TGTGCCAGCAGCCTAGGACTGATGAACACTGAAGCTTTCTTT. Its protein product is CASSLGLMNTEAFF.

The chain employs TRBV11-3 and TRBJ2-3, with TRBD2 identical over 13 bases. The CDR3 extends over 16 amino acids. Germline CDR1 SGHNT, CDR2 YENEEA. V shed 5 bases and J 2 bases; nucleotides not matched to a gene: 4. CDR3 DNA sequence: TGTGCCAGCAGCCCAGGACTAGCGGGGGTCACAGATACGCAGTATTTT. Protein: CASSPGLAGVTDTQYF.

The V call is TRBV2, the J call TRBJ1-5; D gene unclear. Per germline, CDR1 SNHLY and CDR2 FYNNEI. The V end lost 4 bases, the J end lost 7 bases, and 8 bases lay between the germline ends. The CDR3 is 12 residues long. DNA for the CDR3: TGTGCCAGCAGTGTAGTCGGGCAGCCCCAGCATTTT. Encoded protein: CASSVVGQPQHF.

J is TRBJ1-2 and V is TRBV7-2; D uncertain. Trimming pared 3 bases from V and 6 bases from J, leaving 17 bases between. CDR1 and CDR2 from the germline V gene are SGHTA and FQGNSA. The CDR3 runs to 15 residues. Here the CDR3 DNA reads TGTGCCAGCAGCTTTGTCGGAGGGATGAGGGATGGCTACACCTTC. Its protein product is CASSFVGGMRDGYTF.

J is TRBJ1-4 and V is TRBV27, with TRBD1 matching over 9 bases. The J segment lost 0 bases and the V segment lost 0 bases, leaving 14 bases of the junction unmatched. CDR1 is MNHEY and CDR2 is SMNVEV in the germline V gene (reference sequence). This CDR3 has 21 residues. DNA of the CDR3: TGTGCCAGCAGTTTATCACTTTGGGGACAGGGAGTTCCCGCAACTAATGAAAAACTGTTTTTT. This codes for CASSLSLWGQGVPATNEKLFF.